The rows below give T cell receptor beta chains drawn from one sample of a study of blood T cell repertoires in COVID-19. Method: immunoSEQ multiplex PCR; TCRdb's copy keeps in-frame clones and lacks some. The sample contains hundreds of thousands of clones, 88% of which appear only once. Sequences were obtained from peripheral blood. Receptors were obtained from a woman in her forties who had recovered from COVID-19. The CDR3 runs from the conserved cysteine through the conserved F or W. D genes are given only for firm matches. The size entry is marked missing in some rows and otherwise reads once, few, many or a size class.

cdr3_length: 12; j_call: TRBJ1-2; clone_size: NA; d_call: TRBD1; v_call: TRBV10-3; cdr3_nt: TGTGCCATCATGAGGGACAGTGGCGGCTACACCTTC; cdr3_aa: CAIMRDSGGYTF
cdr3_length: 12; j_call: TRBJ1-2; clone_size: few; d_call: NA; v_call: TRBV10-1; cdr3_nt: TGCGCCAGCAGTGATGCAGGGCAAGGCTACACCTTC; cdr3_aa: CASSDAGQGYTF
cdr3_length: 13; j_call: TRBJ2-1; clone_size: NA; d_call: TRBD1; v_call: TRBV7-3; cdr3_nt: TGTGCCAGCAGCTTAGACAGGGGCAATGAGCAGTTCTTC; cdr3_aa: CASSLDRGNEQFF
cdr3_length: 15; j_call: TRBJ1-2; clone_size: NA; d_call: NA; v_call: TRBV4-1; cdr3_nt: TGCGCCAGCAGCCGAGCCCGGGGGATGAACTATGGCTACACCTTC; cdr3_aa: CASSRARGMNYGYTF
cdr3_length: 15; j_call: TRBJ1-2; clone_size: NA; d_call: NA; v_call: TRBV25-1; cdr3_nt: TGTGCCAGCAGTGAGGGGGGAGGGAGGGTCCATGGCTACACCTTC; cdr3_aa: CASSEGGGRVHGYTF
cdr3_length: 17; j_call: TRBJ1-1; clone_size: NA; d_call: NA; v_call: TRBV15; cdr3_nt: TGTGCCACCAGCAGAGACCAGCTAGAGTGGGGGGGGAGTGAAGCTTTCTTT; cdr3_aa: CATSRDQLEWGGSEAFF
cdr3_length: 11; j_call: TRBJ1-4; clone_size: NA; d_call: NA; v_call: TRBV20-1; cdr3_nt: TGCAGTGCCAAGAGGGTTGGAAAACTGTTTTTT; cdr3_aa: CSAKRVGKLFF
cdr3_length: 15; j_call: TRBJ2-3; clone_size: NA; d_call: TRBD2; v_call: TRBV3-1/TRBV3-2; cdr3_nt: TGTGCCAGCAGCCAGGCTAGCGGTGGCACAGATACGCAGTATTTT; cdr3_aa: CASSQASGGTDTQYF
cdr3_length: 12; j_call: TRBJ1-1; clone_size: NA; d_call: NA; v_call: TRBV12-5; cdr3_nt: TGTGCTAGTGGTTTGCCGCCGGGGGAAGCTTTCTTT; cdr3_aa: CASGLPPGEAFF
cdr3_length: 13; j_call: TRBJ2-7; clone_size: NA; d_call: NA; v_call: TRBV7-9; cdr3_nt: TGTGCCAGCAGCCAGGGAGGATCCTACGAGCAGTACTTC; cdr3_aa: CASSQGGSYEQYF
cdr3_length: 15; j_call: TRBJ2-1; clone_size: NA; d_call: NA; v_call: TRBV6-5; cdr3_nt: TGTGCCAGCAGTTACTCGAGTCTCCTCGCAAATGAGCAGTTCTTC; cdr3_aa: CASSYSSLLANEQFF
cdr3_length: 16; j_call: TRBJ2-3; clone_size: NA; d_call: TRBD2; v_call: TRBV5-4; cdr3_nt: TGTGCCAGCAGCTCCCGGCTAGCGGGTGGGGCAGATACGCAGTATTTT; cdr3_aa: CASSSRLAGGADTQYF
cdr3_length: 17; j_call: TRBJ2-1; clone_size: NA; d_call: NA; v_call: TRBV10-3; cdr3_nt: TGTGCCATCAGTGCACCCGCGGGCGGGCCCCTGAGCAATGAGCAGTTCTTC; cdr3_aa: CAISAPAGGPLSNEQFF
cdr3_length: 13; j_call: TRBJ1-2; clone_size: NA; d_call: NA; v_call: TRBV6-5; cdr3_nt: TGTGCCAGCAGTTTCAGGGGCCCGGGTGGCTACACCTTC; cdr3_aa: CASSFRGPGGYTF
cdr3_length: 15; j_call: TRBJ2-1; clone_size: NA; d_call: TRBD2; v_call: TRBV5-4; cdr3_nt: TGTGCCAGCAGCCCAGGGACTAGCGGAAACAATGAGCAGTTCTTC; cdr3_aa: CASSPGTSGNNEQFF
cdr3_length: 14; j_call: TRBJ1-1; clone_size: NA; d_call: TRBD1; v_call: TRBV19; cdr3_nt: TGTGCCAGTAGCACCCCGACAGGGCTCACTGAAGCTTTCTTT; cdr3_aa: CASSTPTGLTEAFF
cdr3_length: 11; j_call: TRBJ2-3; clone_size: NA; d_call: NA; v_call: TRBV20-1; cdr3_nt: TGCAGTGCCATAGCGCGAGATACGCAGTATTTT; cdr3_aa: CSAIARDTQYF
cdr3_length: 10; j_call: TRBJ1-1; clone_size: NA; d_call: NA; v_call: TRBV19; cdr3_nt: TGTGCCAGCTTGGGGCAAGAAGCTTTCTTT; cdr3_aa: CASLGQEAFF
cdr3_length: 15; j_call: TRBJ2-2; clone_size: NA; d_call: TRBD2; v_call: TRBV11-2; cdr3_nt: TGTGCCAGCAACCCCGGACTAGCGGTTACCGGGGAGCTGTTTTTT; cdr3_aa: CASNPGLAVTGELFF
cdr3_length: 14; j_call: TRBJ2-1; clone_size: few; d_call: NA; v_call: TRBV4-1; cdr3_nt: TGCGCCAGCAGCTGGACCCGGCCGGGGAATGAGCAGTTCTTC; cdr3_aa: CASSWTRPGNEQFF